The TCR beta chain described here comes from a study of T cells in pancreatic ductal adenocarcinoma (dated by TCRdb to 2015 to 2018). Notes on the research overall: Surgically resected pancreatic ductal adenocarcinoma specimens were analyzed for the quantity, spatial distribution, and characteristics of both suppressive cells and tumor-infiltrating CD8+ T cells, an effort aimed at clarifying the adaptive T-cell response occurring naturally. Broader findings and caveats from the paper: Compared with tumor samples, blood samples had more total productive templates and around 8-fold more unique clonotypes. Because tumors are enriched in CD45RO+ effector T cells rather than naive T cells, which biases toward lower diversity, comparisons of clonality between tumor and blood may be biased. Because most pancreatic cancer patients present with inoperable disease, the resected cohort was biased toward the minority with early-stage disease. No significant difference in T-cell clonality was found between tumor and blood, with mean clonality of approximately 0.11 in tumors and 0.07 to 0.075 in blood.

To note about this clone: The antigen this receptor binds is unknown. Per-base qualities were not stored, and no clone one base away is much larger.

The germline ends are 12 bases apart after V is trimmed by 4 bases and J by 8 bases. Per the germline V gene, SNHLY is the CDR1 and FYNNEI is the CDR2. From cysteine to phenylalanine, the CDR3 is 13 amino acids long. Only CDR3 DNA remains: 39 bases, in frame from the first base. The selected pancreatic ductal adenocarcinoma patients had received surgery without neoadjuvant therapy. Peripheral blood was collected in heparin tubes, and PBMCs were isolated by histopaque density gradient and cryopreserved in roughly 10% DMSO. The DNeasy Blood and Tissue Kit, with Proteinase K and RNase treatment, was used to extract genomic DNA from more than five PBMC specimens and 9 or 10 flash-frozen tumor specimens. TCR beta CDR3 regions were amplified from genomic DNA using the immunoSEQ hsTCRB kit. High-throughput TRB CDR3 sequencing was performed on an Illumina HiSeq system. Per the source publication's procedure: The immunoSEQ software was used to analyze sequencing reads, and nonproductive sequences containing premature stops or frame-shifts were excluded. To calculate repertoire clonality, Shannon entropy was normalized by log2 of the number of unique productive sequences, and that value was subtracted from one. In TCRdb, the immuneACCESS table is reduced to in-frame sequences with V and J assigned. These tables do not hold every clone; where another copy was compared, an unresolved V gene accounts for under half, and the others remain unexplained. V and J calls and clone size come straight from that table; D and trimming were deduced from the DNA. The sample table shows approximately 18,000 clones, and about 88% are seen once. Of the sample, 0.94% falls within the top ten clones.

Sequencing was carried out using PBMCs. This TCR derives from a human donor with pancreatic ductal adenocarcinoma. Here the chain combines TRBV2 and TRBJ2-4, with TRBD1 tentatively as D gene (7 bases match). The CDR3 region has the sequence CASSVARGDIQYF. The DNA reads as follows: TGTGCCAGCAGTGTGGCCAGGGGGGACATTCAGTACTTC.